This TCR beta chain was recovered during a study of T cell responses to AZD1222 COVID-19 vaccine. General study points: Repertoire sampling was restricted to post-peak T cell response timepoints. Reports say nearly half of spike-specific TCRs go after unmutated variant regions.

V gave up 1 base and J gave up 6 bases; unmatched junction bases: 0. Germline V lookup: CDR1 SQVTM, CDR2 ANQGSEA. The CDR3 has 12 residues. Only in-frame clones appear in the TCRdb table, and some are missing; sequencing was by immunoSEQ multiplex PCR. Among about 120,000 clones, 88% were seen once, and the ten largest hold approximately 10%. With regard to this clone: The antigen is undetermined.

V gene TRBV29-1 combines with J gene TRBJ1-2, with 9 bases fitting TRBD1. This receptor was identified in an adult in good health. The sample consisted of peripheral blood, taken on day 0 of AZD1222 vaccination. CDR3 coding DNA: TGCAGCGTTGAAGGGGACAGGGATGGCTACACCTTC. Its translation: CSVEGDRDGYTF. The whole variable domain, remainder taken from reference TRBV29-1 and TRBJ1-2, is SAVISQKPSRDICQRGTSLTIQCQVDSQVTMMFWYRQQPGQSLTLIATANQGSEATYESGFVIDKFPISRPNLTFSTLTVSNMSPEDSSIYLCSVEGDRDGYTFGSGTRLTVV.